These 22 T cell receptor beta chains share one sample of origin, sequenced in a study of blood T cell repertoires in COVID-19. This table comes from immunoSEQ multiplex PCR, and its TCRdb copy is limited to in-frame clones, with some not included. This sample yields about 64,000 clones, of which roughly 70% are seen a single time; 51% belongs to the top ten. The source material was PBMCs or T cells enriched from blood (not recorded which). The receptors come from a woman in her fifties or sixties who had been exposed to COVID-19.

This clone showed up just a few times. The V call is TRBV19, the J call TRBJ1-1; D may be TRBD1 (6 bases). The V end lost 4 bases, the J end lost 1 base, and 10 bases lay between the germline ends. The CDR3 has 14 amino acids. The germline V gene has CDR1 LNHDA and CDR2 SQIVND (reference sequence). Here the CDR3 DNA reads TGTGCCAGTAGTAAGGCACAGGGGAACACTGAAGCTTTCTTT. Amino acids: CASSKAQGNTEAFF.

This clone was seen once. This rearrangement joins TRBV29-1 to TRBJ2-5; no firm D call. The length of the CDR3 is 11 residues. Germline V gene lookup returns CDR1 SQVTM and CDR2 ANQGSEA. V lost 2 bases and J 4 bases, leaving 5 bases between the germline ends. CDR3 bases: TGCAGCGTTGAAATATCAGAGACCCAGTACTTC. Its translation is CSVEISETQYF.

The chain carries TRBV6-5 and TRBJ1-6; possible D gene TRBD1, 5 bases. Trimming left V 2 bases short and J 9 bases short, with 11 bases between. This CDR3 contains 14 residues. Germline V gene data show CDR1 as MNHEY and CDR2 as SVGAGI. This CDR3 reads CASSYGAGRSPLHF. The CDR3, as DNA: TGTGCCAGCAGTTACGGGGCAGGCCGTTCACCCCTCCACTTT.

This clone was counted many times. V and J are TRBV5-5 and TRBJ2-7; D is perhaps TRBD2 (5 bases). CDR3 length: 13 amino acids. V was trimmed by 0 bases and J by 5 bases, leaving 9 bases between them. Germline assignment: CDR1 SGHKS and CDR2 YYEKEE (reference sequence). The CDR3 DNA reads as TGTGCCAGCAGCTTGGCCGGGGTCCACGAGCAGTACTTC. Protein sequence: CASSLAGVHEQYF.

The chain combines TRBV6-5 with TRBJ2-7; TRBD1 agrees at 7 bases. Looked up from germline, CDR1 is MNHEY and CDR2 is SVGAGI. CDR3 size: 14 residues. Losses at the gene ends were 2 bases for V and 0 bases for J; bases not matched to a gene: 1. The CDR3 sequence: CASSYNRGSYEQYF. The CDR3 DNA reads TGTGCCAGCAGTTACAACAGGGGCTCCTACGAGCAGTACTTC.

CDR3 residues: CASSLEPENSPLHF. DNA of the CDR3: TGTGCCAGCAGCTTGGAACCAGAAAATTCACCCCTCCACTTT. This sequence joins TRBV5-5 and TRBJ1-6; D call uncertain. Trimming cost V 0 bases and J 7 bases, with 8 bases left between them. The CDR3 consists of 14 residues. Germline assignment: CDR1 SGHKS and CDR2 YYEKEE (reference sequence).

This sequence joins TRBV6-5 and TRBJ2-5; TRBD1 aligns across 8 bases. This CDR3 is 15 amino acids long. The germline gives CDR1 MNHEY, CDR2 SVGAGI. V lost 2 bases, J lost 2 bases, and 4 bases stayed unmatched. CDR3 sequence: CASSYHHRGQETQYF. The CDR3 DNA follows: TGTGCCAGCAGTTACCATCACAGGGGGCAAGAGACCCAGTACTTC.

This rearrangement joins TRBV10-3 to TRBJ1-1; no definite D call. The CDR3 is made up of 14 amino acids. With 1 base removed from V and 5 bases from J, the gap between germline ends came to 11 bases. Germline V lookup: CDR1 ENHRY, CDR2 SYGVKD. The CDR3 coding sequence is TGTGCCATCAGTGAGTACACCCGGGGTACTGAAGCTTTCTTT. This codes for CAISEYTRGTEAFF.

This chain connects TRBV5-4 to TRBJ2-2; the match to TRBD1 covers 9 bases. J was trimmed by 6 bases and V by 4 bases; bases with no gene match: 7. CDR3 length equals 15 residues. The germline CDR1 and CDR2 sequences are SGHNT and YYREEE (reference sequence). The chain's CDR3 is CASSPPGTGSGELFF. In DNA, the CDR3 is TGTGCCAGCAGCCCTCCCGGGACAGGGTCCGGGGAGCTGTTTTTT.

This clone was found a few times. V and J are TRBV5-1 and TRBJ1-2, with 7 bases fitting TRBD1. Germline loops: CDR1 SGHRS, CDR2 YFSETQ. Losses at the gene ends were 1 base for V and 8 bases for J; bases not matched to a gene: 8. The CDR3 has 14 residues. CDR3 loop: CASSLQGGGLGYTF. CDR3 in DNA: TGCGCCAGCAGCTTGCAGGGGGGAGGACTAGGCTACACCTTC.

The chain joins TRBV25-1 to TRBJ1-5; 7 bases match TRBD1. The length of the CDR3 is 14 residues. V lost 4 bases to trimming and J lost 4 bases; unmatched junction nucleotides: 4. Germline loops: CDR1 MGHDK, CDR2 SYGVNS. The CDR3 DNA sequence: TGTGCCAGCAGTGGTGGGACAGCTAATCAGCCCCAGCATTTT. It specifies CASSGGTANQPQHF.

About this clone itself: One junction end does not reproduce the germline sequence, and a read error may be involved. V gene TRBV28 combines with J gene TRBJ1-1; 8 bases fit TRBD1. The germline gives CDR1 MDHEN, CDR2 SYDVKM. The CDR3 has 15 residues. The CDR3 DNA is TGTGCCAGCAGTCTCCAGGGGGCATGGGGGCTTTCGTCCGTTTTT. Translation gives CASSLQGAWGLSSVF.

This clone was seen a single time. This chain uses TRBV7-9 with TRBJ1-6; no reliable D call. Trimming cost V 4 bases and J 6 bases, with 10 bases left between them. Germline assignment: CDR1 SEHNR and CDR2 FQNEAQ (reference sequence). This CDR3 is 14 amino acids long. The CDR3 loop reads CASSSRLTNSPLHF. CDR3 bases: TGTGCCAGCAGCTCCAGGCTCACTAATTCACCCCTCCACTTT.

The chain has TRBV18 and TRBJ1-6; weak D call: TRBD1 (5 bases). The CDR3 contains 18 residues. Germline CDR1 and CDR2: KGHSH and LQKENI. V shed 3 bases and J shed 0 bases, with 15 bases lying between them. The CDR3 protein is CASSPLGRMSSYNSPLHF. The CDR3 DNA reads TGTGCCAGCTCACCCTTGGGGCGTATGAGCTCCTATAATTCACCCCTCCACTTT.

The rearrangement links TRBV10-1 to TRBJ2-2, with 14 bases fitting TRBD2. This CDR3 is 16 amino acids long. The V gene end was trimmed by 5 bases and the J gene end by 5 bases; junction bases not matched to a gene: 4. The V gene's germline CDR1 is WNHNN and CDR2 SYGVQD (reference sequence). The CDR3 bases are TGCGCCAGCAGTATTCGACTAGCGGGAGGGACCGGGGAGCTGTTTTTT. Translating it yields CASSIRLAGGTGELFF.

The gene calls are TRBV7-9 and TRBJ1-1; weak D call: TRBD1 (5 bases). In germline, CDR1 is SEHNR, CDR2 FQNEAQ (reference sequence). V gave up 4 bases and J gave up 2 bases, with 8 bases separating them. The CDR3 is 13 amino acids. The CDR3 DNA sequence: TGTGCCAGCAGCTACAGGCCTAACACTGAAGCTTTCTTT. This codes for CASSYRPNTEAFF.

The V call is TRBV27, the J call TRBJ2-5; unclear D gene. Looked up from germline, CDR1 is MNHEY and CDR2 is SMNVEV (reference sequence). The length of the CDR3 is 13 residues. Trimming removed 7 bases from V and 0 bases from J, with 9 bases in between. In DNA form, the CDR3 reads TGTGCCAGCATGTCGGCGGACCAAGAGACCCAGTACTTC. Translated, it gives CASMSADQETQYF.

V is TRBV4-1 and J is TRBJ2-3; D possibly corresponds to TRBD1 (5 bases). V was trimmed by 4 bases and J by 6 bases, leaving 11 bases between them. The CDR3 runs 13 residues. CDR1 is MGHRA, CDR2 YSYEKL, per germline. The CDR3 DNA follows: TGCGCCAGCAGCCGGTTTAGGGGTGATACGCAGTATTTT. Protein: CASSRFRGDTQYF.

This clone was found once. The V gene is TRBV28, the J gene TRBJ2-4; 10 bases match TRBD2. This CDR3 region has 14 residues. CDR1 and CDR2 from the germline V gene are MDHEN and SYDVKM. V was pared by 10 bases and J by 6 bases, with 9 bases of the junction left unmatched. The CDR3 sequence: CATTSGGGPNIQYF. The CDR3 nucleotides are TGTGCCACCACCAGCGGGGGGGGGCCAAACATTCAGTACTTC.

This clone has more than one count but fewer than ten. The chain recombines TRBV13 with TRBJ2-1; a possible D gene is TRBD2 (5 bases). Deletions cut 5 bases from V and 9 bases from J, with 17 bases between. The CDR3 runs 14 residues. Germline V gene data show CDR1 as PRHDT and CDR2 as FYEKMQ (reference sequence). The CDR3 here is CASSTEGAYGEQFF. The CDR3 DNA sequence: TGTGCCAGCAGCACTGAGGGAGCCTATGGTGAGCAGTTCTTC. The whole variable domain, remainder taken from reference TRBV13 and TRBJ2-1, is AAGVIQSPRHLIKEKRETATLKCYPIPRHDTVYWYQQGPGQDPQFLISFYEKMQSDKGSIPDRFSAQQFSDYHSELNMSSLELGDSALYFCASSTEGAYGEQFFGPGTRLTVL.

The rearrangement joins TRBV9 to TRBJ1-1; 8 nucleotides agree with TRBD1. Trimming cost V 4 bases and J 5 bases; bases outside gene matches: 7. CDR3 length: 14 residues. Germline CDR1 and CDR2: SGDLS and YYNGEE. CDR3 sequence reads: CASSSRGRVTEAFF. CDR3 nucleotide sequence: TGTGCCAGCAGCTCCAGGGGGCGCGTAACTGAAGCTTTCTTT.

Points on this clone: This may be a read error, as it is one base from a much larger clone. The same CDR3 also results from other DNA sequences found in this sample. Written as DNA, the CDR3 is TGTGCCAGTAGTACTCCGGGACAGGCGAACACTGAAGCTTTCTTT. As protein: CASSTPGQANTEAFF. The genes are TRBV19 and TRBJ1-1, with TRBD1 matching over 8 bases. CDR1 and CDR2 from the germline V gene are LNHDA and SQIVND (reference sequence). The CDR3 is 15 residues long. Germline trimming cut 4 bases from V and 1 base from J; bases unmatched to any gene: 5. Together with reference TRBV19 and TRBJ1-1, the CDR3 gives the full variable domain: DGGITQSPKYLFRKEGQNVTLSCEQNLNHDAMYWYRQDPGQGLRLIYYSQIVNDFQKGDIAEGYSVSREKKESFPLTVTSAQKNPTAFYLCASSTPGQANTEAFFGQGTRLTVV.